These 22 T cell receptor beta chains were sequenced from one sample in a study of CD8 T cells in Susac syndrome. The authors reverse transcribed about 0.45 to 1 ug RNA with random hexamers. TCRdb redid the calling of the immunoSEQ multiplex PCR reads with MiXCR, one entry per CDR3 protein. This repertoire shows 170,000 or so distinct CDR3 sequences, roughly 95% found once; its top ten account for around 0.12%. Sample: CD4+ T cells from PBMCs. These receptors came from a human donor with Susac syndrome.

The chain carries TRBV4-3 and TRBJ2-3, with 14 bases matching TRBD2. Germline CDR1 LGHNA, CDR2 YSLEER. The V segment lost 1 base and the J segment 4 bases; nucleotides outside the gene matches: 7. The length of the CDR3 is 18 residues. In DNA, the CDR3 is TGCGCCAGCAGCCAAGTTGGGACTAGCGGGAGTCCTGCAGATACGCAGTATTTT. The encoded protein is CASSQVGTSGSPADTQYF.

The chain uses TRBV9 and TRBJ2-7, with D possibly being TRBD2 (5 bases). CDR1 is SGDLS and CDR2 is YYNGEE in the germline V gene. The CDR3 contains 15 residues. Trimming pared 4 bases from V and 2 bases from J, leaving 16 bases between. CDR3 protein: CASSPGEGLAYEQYF. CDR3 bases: TGTGCCAGCAGCCCCGGGGAAGGGCTCGCCTACGAGCAGTACTTC.

CDR3 nucleotide sequence: TGTGCCAGCAGCCATACTGCTGGGGCCAACGTCCTGACTTTC. It specifies CASSHTAGANVLTF. The chain links TRBV6-5 to TRBJ2-6; D call uncertain. V was pared by 6 bases and J by 2 bases, with 8 bases between. The germline CDR1 and CDR2 sequences are MNHEY and SVGAGI. This CDR3 comprises 14 residues.

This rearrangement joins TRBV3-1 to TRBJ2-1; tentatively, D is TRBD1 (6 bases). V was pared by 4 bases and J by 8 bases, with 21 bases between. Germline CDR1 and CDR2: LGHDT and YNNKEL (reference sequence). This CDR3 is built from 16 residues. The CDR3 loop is CASSPGAQRGRDEQFF. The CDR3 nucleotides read TGTGCCAGCAGCCCAGGGGCACAACGAGGTCGCGATGAGCAGTTCTTC.

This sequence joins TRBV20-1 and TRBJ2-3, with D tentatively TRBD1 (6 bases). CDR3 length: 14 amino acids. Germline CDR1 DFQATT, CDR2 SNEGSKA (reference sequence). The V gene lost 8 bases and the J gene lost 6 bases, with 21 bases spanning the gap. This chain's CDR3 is CSPQGLAEDDTQYF. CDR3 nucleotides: TGCAGTCCGCAGGGGCTGGCTGAGGATGATACGCAGTATTTT.

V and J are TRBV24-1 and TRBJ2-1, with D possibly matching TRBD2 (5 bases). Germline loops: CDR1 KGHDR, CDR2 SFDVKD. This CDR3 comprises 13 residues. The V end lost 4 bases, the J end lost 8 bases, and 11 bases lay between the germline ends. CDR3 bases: TGTGCCACCAGTGACCCTAATAGCGATGAGCAGTTCTTC. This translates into CATSDPNSDEQFF.

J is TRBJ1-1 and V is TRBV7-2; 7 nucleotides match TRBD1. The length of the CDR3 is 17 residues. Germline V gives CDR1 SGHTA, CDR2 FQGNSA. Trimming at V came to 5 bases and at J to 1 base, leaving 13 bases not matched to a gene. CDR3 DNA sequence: TGTGCCAGCAGCCCAGAGGGGCCAGGGGGGGGGAACACTGAAGCTTTCTTT. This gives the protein CASSPEGPGGGNTEAFF.

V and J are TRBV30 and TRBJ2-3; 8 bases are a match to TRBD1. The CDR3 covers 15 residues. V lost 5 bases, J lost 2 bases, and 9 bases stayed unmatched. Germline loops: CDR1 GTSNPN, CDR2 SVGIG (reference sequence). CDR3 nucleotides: TGTGCCTGGGGGGGAGACAGGGGACACACAGATACGCAGTATTTT. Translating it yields CAWGGDRGHTDTQYF.

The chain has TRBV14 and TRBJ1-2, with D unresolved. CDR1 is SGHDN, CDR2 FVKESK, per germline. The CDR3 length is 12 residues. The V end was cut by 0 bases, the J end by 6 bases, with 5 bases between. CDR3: CASSQDSHGYTF. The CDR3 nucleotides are TGTGCCAGCAGCCAAGATTCCCATGGCTACACCTTC.

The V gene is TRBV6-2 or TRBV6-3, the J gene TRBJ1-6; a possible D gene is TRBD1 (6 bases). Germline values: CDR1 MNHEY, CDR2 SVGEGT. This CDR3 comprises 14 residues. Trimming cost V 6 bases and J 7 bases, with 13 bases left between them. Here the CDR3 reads CASRNGGRNSPLHF. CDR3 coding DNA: TGTGCCAGCAGGAACGGGGGCCGGAATTCACCCCTCCACTTT.

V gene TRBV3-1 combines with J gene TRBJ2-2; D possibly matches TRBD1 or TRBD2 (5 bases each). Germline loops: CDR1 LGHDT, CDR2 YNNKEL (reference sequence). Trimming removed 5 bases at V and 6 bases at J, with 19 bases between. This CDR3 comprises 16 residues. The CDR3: CASSLPSGRVPGELFF. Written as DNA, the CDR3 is TGTGCCAGCAGCTTACCCTCGGGACGGGTCCCCGGGGAGCTGTTTTTT.

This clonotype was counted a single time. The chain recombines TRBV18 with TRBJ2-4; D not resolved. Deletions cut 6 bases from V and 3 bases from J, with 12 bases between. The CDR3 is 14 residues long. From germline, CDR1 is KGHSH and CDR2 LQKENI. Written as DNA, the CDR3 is TGTGCCAGCTCCCCCAGGTCCAGCAAAAACATTCAGTACTTC. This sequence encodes CASSPRSSKNIQYF.

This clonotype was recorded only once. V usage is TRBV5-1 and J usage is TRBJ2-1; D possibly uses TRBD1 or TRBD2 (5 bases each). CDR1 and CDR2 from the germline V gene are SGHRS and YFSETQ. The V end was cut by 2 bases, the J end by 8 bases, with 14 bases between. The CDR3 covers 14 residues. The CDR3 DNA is TGCGCCAGCAGCTTAGGGACCCGCGGCGATGAGCAGTTCTTC. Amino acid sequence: CASSLGTRGDEQFF.

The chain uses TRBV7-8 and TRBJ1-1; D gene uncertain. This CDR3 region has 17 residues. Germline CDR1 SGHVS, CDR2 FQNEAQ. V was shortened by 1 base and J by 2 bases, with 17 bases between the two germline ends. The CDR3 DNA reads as TGTGCCAGCAGCTTAGTTTCAGGCAGGCAGTCCAACACTGAAGCTTTCTTT. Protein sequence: CASSLVSGRQSNTEAFF.

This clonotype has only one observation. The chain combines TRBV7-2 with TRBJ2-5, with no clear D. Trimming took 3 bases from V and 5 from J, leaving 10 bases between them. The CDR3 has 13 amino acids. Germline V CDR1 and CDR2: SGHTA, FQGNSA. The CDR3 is CASSFGPLETQYF. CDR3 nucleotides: TGTGCCAGCAGCTTCGGCCCTTTGGAGACCCAGTACTTC.

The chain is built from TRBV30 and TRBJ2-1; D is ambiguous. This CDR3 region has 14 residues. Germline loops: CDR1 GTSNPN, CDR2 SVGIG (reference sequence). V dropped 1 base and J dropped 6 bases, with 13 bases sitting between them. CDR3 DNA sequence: TGTGCCTGGAGTGAAGGACGGAGTTCCAATGAGCAGTTCTTC. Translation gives CAWSEGRSSNEQFF.

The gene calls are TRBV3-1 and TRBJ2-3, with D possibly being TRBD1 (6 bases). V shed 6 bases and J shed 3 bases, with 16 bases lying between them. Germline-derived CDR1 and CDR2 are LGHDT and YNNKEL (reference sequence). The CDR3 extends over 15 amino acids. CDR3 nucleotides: TGTGCCAGCAGTCTTAGAACAGGGCGAACAGATACGCAGTATTTT. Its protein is CASSLRTGRTDTQYF.

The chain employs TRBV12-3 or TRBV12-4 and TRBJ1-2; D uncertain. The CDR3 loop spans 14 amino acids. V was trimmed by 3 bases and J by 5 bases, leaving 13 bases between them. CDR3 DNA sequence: TGTGCCAGCAGTTTGTCAGGAGCCGGGTATGGCTACACCTTC. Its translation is CASSLSGAGYGYTF.

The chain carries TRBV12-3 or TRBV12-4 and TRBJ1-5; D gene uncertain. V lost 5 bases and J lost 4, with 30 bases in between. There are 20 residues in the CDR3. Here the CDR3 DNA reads TGTGCCAGCAGTGAAATCAAGCTAGGGCCCGCGCTTAATCGTAATCAGCCCCAGCATTTT. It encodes CASSEIKLGPALNRNQPQHF.

The CDR3 DNA follows: TGCGCCAGCAGCCAAGCCCACGGGGTAGGGTCCCTCAATAATTCACCCCTCCACTTT. Protein: CASSQAHGVGSLNNSPLHF. The V call is TRBV4-3, the J call TRBJ1-6, with D hard to call. CDR3 length equals 19 residues. V was shortened by 1 base and J by 5 bases, with 21 bases between the two germline ends. Germline lookup yields CDR1 LGHNA and CDR2 YSLEER.

CDR3 sequence (DNA): TGTGCCACCAGCAGCTTTCGAGGGGGGAATGAGCAGTTCTTC. It codes for CATSSFRGGNEQFF. This rearrangement joins TRBV15 to TRBJ2-1; the D gene could be TRBD1 or TRBD2 (6 bases each). The germline V gene encodes CDR1 LNHNV and CDR2 YYDKDF (reference sequence). This CDR3 contains 14 residues. Trimming removed 3 bases from V and 7 bases from J, with 13 bases in between.

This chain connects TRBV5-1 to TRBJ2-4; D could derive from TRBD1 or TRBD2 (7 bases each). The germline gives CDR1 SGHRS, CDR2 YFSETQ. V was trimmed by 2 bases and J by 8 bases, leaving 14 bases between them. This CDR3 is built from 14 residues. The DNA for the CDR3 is TGCGCCAGCAGCTTTCAGGGGGGGAACGACATTCAGTACTTC. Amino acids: CASSFQGGNDIQYF.